These 3 T cell receptor beta chains came from one sample sequenced in a study of blood T cells in healthy people across ages. A second PCR, run for about 6 to 12 cycles, used a sample-barcoded 5' primer plus a J-beta primer mix. TCRdb itself ran the 5' RACE reads through MiXCR, one entry per CDR3 protein. The sample includes about 1.1 million distinct CDR3 sequences, 35% to 45% of them seen just once. The sequencing sample was made of blood. These receptors were taken from a man younger than 35 in good health.

This clonotype was seen only a few times. The CDR3 coding sequence is TGCAGTGTCTGGGGGTTTACCACAGATACGCAGTATTTT. It encodes CSVWGFTTDTQYF. The J gene is TRBJ2-3, the V gene TRBV20-1; D possibly matches TRBD1 or TRBD2 (5 bases each). Per the germline V gene, CDR1 is DFQATT and CDR2 is SNEGSKA (reference sequence). The CDR3 runs to 13 residues. V dropped 7 bases and J dropped 2 bases, with 13 bases sitting between them.

This clonotype was picked up a small number of times. The chain has TRBV5-1 and TRBJ2-1; TRBD2 is a possible D gene (6 bases). Germline CDR1 is SGHRS and CDR2 is YFSETQ. This CDR3 spans 15 amino acids. The ends were cut back, 4 bases at V and 2 bases at J, with 13 bases in the middle. The CDR3 loop reads CASSPERAAYNEQFF. In nucleotides, the CDR3 is TGCGCCAGCAGCCCGGAGCGGGCCGCCTACAATGAGCAGTTCTTC.

The chain has TRBV4-2 and TRBJ1-1; tentatively, D is TRBD1 (6 bases). Trimming removed 2 bases at V and 6 bases at J, with 13 bases between. The length of the CDR3 is 14 residues. Germline V lookup: CDR1 LGHNA, CDR2 YNFKEQ. The CDR3 DNA follows: TGTGCCAGCAGCCAACTAACAGGGAGCGCTGAAGCTTTCTTT. It translates to CASSQLTGSAEAFF.